The 13 T cell receptor beta chains below were found in one sample sequenced in a study of blood T cells in healthy people across ages (dated by TCRdb to between 2015 and 2016). Receptor amplification or capture employed 5' RACE. Sequencing instrument: Illumina HiSeq 2500. A second roughly 7 to 11 cycle PCR used a sample-barcoded 5' primer and a J-beta primer mix. TCRdb reworked the public reads: Q25 trimming with fastp, MiXCR clone assembly, productive beta chains retained. CDR3 protein duplicates are merged, each entry listing the most common genes and DNA. The sample table contains about 1.6 million distinct CDR3 sequences; only one count was recorded for around 36% of them. The ten largest clonotypes hold 11% of the sample. The sample taken for sequencing was blood. The source of these receptors is a woman aged 25 to 39 in good health.

The chain has TRBV6-1 and TRBJ2-4, with 7 bases lining up with TRBD1. The J call is in doubt because the DNA end fits TRBJ2-7 better. This CDR3 has 16 amino acids. Germline V lookup: CDR1 MNHNS, CDR2 SASEGT. CDR3 residues: CASSDNTGVLTYEQYF. In DNA form, the CDR3 reads TGTGCCAGCAGTGACAATACAGGGGTTCTCACCTACGAGCAGTACTTC.

This clonotype was observed a handful of times. CDR3 region: CASSFMDQTQYF. The CDR3 DNA sequence: TGCGCCAGCAGCTTCATGGACCAGACCCAGTACTTC. The chain has TRBV5-1 and TRBJ2-5; no reliable D call. The CDR3 length is 12 residues. V lost 2 bases and J lost 6, with 8 bases in between. From germline, CDR1 is SGHRS and CDR2 YFSETQ.

With respect to this clonotype: A read error may be the cause here, since a much bigger clone is one base away. This sequence joins TRBV29-1 and TRBJ2-7, with D unclear. V lost 7 bases and J lost 10, with 14 bases in between. Per germline, CDR1 SQVTM and CDR2 ANQGSEA. This CDR3 is 10 amino acids long. CDR3 sequence (DNA): TGCAGCGCCGCGGTGGATTTCCAGTACTTC. Encoded protein: CSAAVDFQYF.

This clonotype was counted between two and nine times. This chain joins TRBV30 and TRBJ2-1; TRBD1 aligns across 7 bases. The CDR3 spans 11 residues. The germline gives CDR1 GTSNPN, CDR2 SVGIG (reference sequence). Germline trimming cut 4 bases from V and 8 bases from J; bases unmatched to any gene: 2. DNA of the CDR3: TGTGCCTGGAACAGGGGCCATGAGCAGTTCTTC. Protein product: CAWNRGHEQFF.

V usage is TRBV20-1 and J usage is TRBJ2-3; no reliable D call. Germline values: CDR1 DFQATT, CDR2 SNEGSKA (reference sequence). This CDR3 contains 11 residues. Trimming stripped 2 bases from V and 2 bases from J, with 2 bases between. The CDR3 coding sequence is TGCAGTGCTAGAATCACAGATACGCAGTATTTT. Amino acid sequence: CSARITDTQYF.

V is TRBV4-1 and J is TRBJ2-7, with D perhaps TRBD2 (7 bases). The CDR3 loop spans 16 amino acids. V lost 0 bases and J lost 3, with 15 bases in between. CDR1 and CDR2 from the germline V gene are MGHRA and YSYEKL. The CDR3 is CASSQEGGGAVYEQYF. CDR3 nucleotides: TGCGCCAGCAGCCAAGAAGGCGGGGGCGCGGTCTACGAGCAGTACTTC.

A single count supports this clonotype. The rearrangement uses TRBV7-9 and TRBJ2-3; no reliable D call. CDR1 and CDR2 from the germline V gene are SEHNR and FQNEAQ (reference sequence). V dropped 5 bases and J dropped 10 bases, with 19 bases sitting between them. The CDR3 totals 14 residues. The chain's CDR3 is CASSLTTSIGPQYF. Written as DNA, the CDR3 is TGTGCCAGCAGCCTCACTACCTCCATCGGCCCGCAGTATTTT.

Notes on this clonotype: Possible read error: a much larger clone is one base away. The chain is built from TRBV4-2 and TRBJ1-1, with D perhaps TRBD1 (5 bases). The CDR3 is made up of 16 amino acids. Germline CDR1 LGHNA, CDR2 YNFKEQ. The CDR3 is CARSQRIGLGGTEAFF. As DNA, the CDR3 is TGTGCCCGCAGCCAACGAATCGGTCTCGGGGGCACTGAAGCTTTCTTT.

This chain uses TRBV7-2 with TRBJ2-5; the D is unclear. CDR1 and CDR2 (germline): SGHTA, FQGNSA. This CDR3 has 15 residues. V was shortened by 5 bases and J by 4 bases, with 17 bases between the two germline ends. The CDR3: CASSRAASEGETQYF. CDR3 DNA sequence: TGTGCCAGCAGCCGGGCGGCTAGTGAAGGAGAGACCCAGTACTTC.

This clonotype has only a few counts. This rearrangement joins TRBV6-1 to TRBJ2-1, with 8 bases identical to TRBD2. CDR3 length: 15 residues. The germline V gene has CDR1 MNHNS and CDR2 SASEGT. V lost 9 bases and J lost 4; bases outside the gene matches: 11. The CDR3 bases are TGTGCCAGGAAACAGGGACTAGAGTTTTACAATGAGCAGTTCTTC. This sequence encodes CARKQGLEFYNEQFF.

Points on this clonotype: With a much larger clone just one base away, this may be a read error. The V call is TRBV15, the J call TRBJ2-7, with 9 bases fitting TRBD1. This CDR3 has 14 residues. J gave up 3 bases and V 0 bases, and 0 bases lay outside the gene matches. From germline, CDR1 is LNHNV and CDR2 YYDKDF (reference sequence). The CDR3 DNA reads as TGTGCCACCAGCAGAGAGGACAGGGGCTACGAGCAGTACTTC. This translates into CATSREDRGYEQYF.

In regard to this clonotype: This could be a read error, since a much larger clone is one nucleotide away. The rearrangement links TRBV20-1 to TRBJ2-5; D may be TRBD1 (6 bases). From germline, CDR1 is DFQATT and CDR2 SNEGSKA (reference sequence). The CDR3 loop spans 14 amino acids. CDR3 sequence (DNA): TGCAGTGTTAGAGAGGGACACCGTCGTGAGACCCAGTACTTC. Its translation is CSVREGHRRETQYF.

The chain links TRBV6-1 to TRBJ1-2; D is unclear. The CDR3 is 13 residues long. Trimming stripped 1 base from V and 8 bases from J, with 11 bases between. Germline V gene lookup returns CDR1 MNHNS and CDR2 SASEGT. CDR3 nucleotides: TGTGCCAGCAGTGAAGAGGAGGTCTTCGGCTACACCTTC. This sequence encodes CASSEEEVFGYTF.